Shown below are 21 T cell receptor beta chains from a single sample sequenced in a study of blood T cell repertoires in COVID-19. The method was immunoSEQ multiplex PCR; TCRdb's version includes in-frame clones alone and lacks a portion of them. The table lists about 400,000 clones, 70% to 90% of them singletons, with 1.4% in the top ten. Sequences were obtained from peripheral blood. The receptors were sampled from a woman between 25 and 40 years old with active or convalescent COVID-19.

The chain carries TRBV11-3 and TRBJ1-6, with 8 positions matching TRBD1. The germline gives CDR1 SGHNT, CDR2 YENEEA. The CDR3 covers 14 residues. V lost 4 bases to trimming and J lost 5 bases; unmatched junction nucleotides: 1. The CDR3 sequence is CASSWTGNNSPLHF. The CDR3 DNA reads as TGTGCCAGCAGCTGGACAGGGAATAATTCACCCCTCCACTTT.

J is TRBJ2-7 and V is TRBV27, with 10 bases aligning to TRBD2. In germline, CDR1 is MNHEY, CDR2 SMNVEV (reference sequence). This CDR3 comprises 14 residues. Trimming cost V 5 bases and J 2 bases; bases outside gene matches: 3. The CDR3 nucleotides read TGTGCCAGCAGTCTAGCGGGGGAGACCTACGAGCAGTACTTC. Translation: CASSLAGETYEQYF.

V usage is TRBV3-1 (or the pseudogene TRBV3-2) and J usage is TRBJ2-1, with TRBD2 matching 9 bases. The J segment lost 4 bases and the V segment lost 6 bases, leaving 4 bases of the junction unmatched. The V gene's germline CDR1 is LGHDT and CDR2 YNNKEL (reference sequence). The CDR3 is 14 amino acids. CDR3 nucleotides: TGTGCCAGCAGAAGCGGGGGGTGGTACAATGAGCAGTTCTTC. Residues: CASRSGGWYNEQFF.

The CDR3 is CASSASGGGTEAFF. CDR3 nucleotides: TGTGCCAGCAGTGCTTCAGGGGGAGGAACTGAAGCTTTCTTT. The rearrangement uses TRBV6-4 and TRBJ1-1; TRBD1 matches at 7 bases. The CDR3 extends over 14 amino acids. The V gene end was trimmed by 4 bases and the J gene end by 5 bases; junction bases not matched to a gene: 7. Germline V gene data show CDR1 as MRHNA and CDR2 as SNTAGT.

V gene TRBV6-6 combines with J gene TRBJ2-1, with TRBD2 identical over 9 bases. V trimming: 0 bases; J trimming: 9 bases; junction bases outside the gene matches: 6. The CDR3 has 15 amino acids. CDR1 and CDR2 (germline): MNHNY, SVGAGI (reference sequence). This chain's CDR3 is CASSYSARGGSEQFF. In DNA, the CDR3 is TGTGCCAGCAGTTACTCGGCGCGGGGGGGCAGTGAGCAGTTCTTC.

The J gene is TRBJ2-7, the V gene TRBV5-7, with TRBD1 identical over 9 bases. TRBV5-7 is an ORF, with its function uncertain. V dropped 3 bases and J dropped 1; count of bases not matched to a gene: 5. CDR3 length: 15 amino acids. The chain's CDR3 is CASSSGTGCSYEQYF. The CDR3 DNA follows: TGTGCCAGCAGCTCCGGGACAGGGTGTTCCTACGAGCAGTACTTC.

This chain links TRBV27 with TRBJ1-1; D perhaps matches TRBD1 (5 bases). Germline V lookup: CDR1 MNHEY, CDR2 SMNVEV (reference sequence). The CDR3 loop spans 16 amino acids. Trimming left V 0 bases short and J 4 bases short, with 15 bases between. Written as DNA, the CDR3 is TGTGCCAGCAGTTTATCGGGGGGGGTTGCGAGCACTGAAGCTTTCTTT. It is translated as CASSLSGGVASTEAFF.

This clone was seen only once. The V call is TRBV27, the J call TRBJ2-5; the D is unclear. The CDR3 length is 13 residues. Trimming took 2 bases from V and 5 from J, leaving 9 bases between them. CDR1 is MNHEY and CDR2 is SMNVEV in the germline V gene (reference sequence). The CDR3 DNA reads TGTGCCAGCAGTTTAGATAGCTCGGAGACCCAGTACTTC. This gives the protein CASSLDSSETQYF.

The CDR3 region has the DNA TGTGCCAGCAGCACCGGGACAGGGGATCAGCCCCAGCATTTT. This codes for CASSTGTGDQPQHF. The V call is TRBV5-4, the J call TRBJ1-5; 10 nucleotides line up with TRBD1. After removal of 4 bases from V and 5 bases from J, the junction contained 3 bases not matched to a gene. The CDR3 loop spans 14 amino acids. From germline, CDR1 is SGHNT and CDR2 YYREEE (reference sequence).

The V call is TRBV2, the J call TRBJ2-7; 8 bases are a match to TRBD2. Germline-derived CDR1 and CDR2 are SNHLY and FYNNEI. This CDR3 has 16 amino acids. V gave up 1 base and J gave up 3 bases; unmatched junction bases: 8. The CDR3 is CASSEGTSPPIYEQYF. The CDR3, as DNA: TGTGCCAGCAGTGAAGGGACTAGCCCACCTATCTACGAGCAGTACTTC.

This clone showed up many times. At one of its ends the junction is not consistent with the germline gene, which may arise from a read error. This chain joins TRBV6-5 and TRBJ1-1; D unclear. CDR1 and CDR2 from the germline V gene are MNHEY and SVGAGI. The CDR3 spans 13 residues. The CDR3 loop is CASRYESNTEAFF. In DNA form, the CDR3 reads TGTGCCAGCCGTTACGAGTCGAACACTGAAGCTTTCTTT.

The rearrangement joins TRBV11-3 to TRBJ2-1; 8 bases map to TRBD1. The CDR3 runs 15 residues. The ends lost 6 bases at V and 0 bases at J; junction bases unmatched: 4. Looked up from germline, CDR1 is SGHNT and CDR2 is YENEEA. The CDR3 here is CASSPDRGSYNEQFF. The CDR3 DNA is TGTGCCAGCAGTCCAGACAGGGGCTCCTACAATGAGCAGTTCTTC.

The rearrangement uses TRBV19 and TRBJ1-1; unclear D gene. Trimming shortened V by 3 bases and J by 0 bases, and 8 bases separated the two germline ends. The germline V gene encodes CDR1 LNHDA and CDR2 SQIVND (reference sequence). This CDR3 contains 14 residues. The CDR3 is CASSMEPMNTEAFF. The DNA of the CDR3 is TGTGCCAGTAGTATGGAGCCTATGAACACTGAAGCTTTCTTT.

CDR3 nucleotides: TGCGCCAGCAGCCATCCCCGACAGGGGAACACCGGGGAGCTGTTTTTT. Translated: CASSHPRQGNTGELFF. This rearrangement joins TRBV4-1 to TRBJ2-2, with 7 nucleotides matching TRBD1. There are 16 residues in the CDR3. After removal of 3 bases from V and 1 base from J, the junction contained 5 bases not matched to a gene. Germline V gives CDR1 MGHRA, CDR2 YSYEKL.

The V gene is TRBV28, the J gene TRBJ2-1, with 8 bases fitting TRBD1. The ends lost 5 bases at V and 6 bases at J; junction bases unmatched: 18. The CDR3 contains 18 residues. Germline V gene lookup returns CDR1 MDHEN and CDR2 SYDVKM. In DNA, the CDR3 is TGTGCCAGCAGTCTTACTTCGGGAGTGGACAGGGCCCCCAATGAGCAGTTCTTC. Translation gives CASSLTSGVDRAPNEQFF.

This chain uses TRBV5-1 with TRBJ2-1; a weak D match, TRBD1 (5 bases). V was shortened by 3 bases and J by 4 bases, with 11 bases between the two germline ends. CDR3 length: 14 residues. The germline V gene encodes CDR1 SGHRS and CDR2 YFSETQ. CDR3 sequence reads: CASSSPSGYNEQFF. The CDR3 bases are TGCGCCAGCAGCTCGCCTTCAGGGTACAATGAGCAGTTCTTC.

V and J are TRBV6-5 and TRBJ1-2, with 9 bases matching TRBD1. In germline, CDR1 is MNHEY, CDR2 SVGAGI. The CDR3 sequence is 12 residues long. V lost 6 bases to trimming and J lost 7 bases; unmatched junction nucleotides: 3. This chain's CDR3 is CASRTGGLGYTF. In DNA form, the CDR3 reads TGTGCCAGCAGGACAGGGGGGCTTGGCTACACCTTC.

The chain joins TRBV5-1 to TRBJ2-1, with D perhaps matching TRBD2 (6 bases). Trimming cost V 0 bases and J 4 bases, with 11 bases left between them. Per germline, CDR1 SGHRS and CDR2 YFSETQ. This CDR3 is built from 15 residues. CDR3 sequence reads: CASSLGGEQYNEQFF. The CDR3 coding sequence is TGCGCCAGCAGCTTGGGCGGGGAACAATACAATGAGCAGTTCTTC.

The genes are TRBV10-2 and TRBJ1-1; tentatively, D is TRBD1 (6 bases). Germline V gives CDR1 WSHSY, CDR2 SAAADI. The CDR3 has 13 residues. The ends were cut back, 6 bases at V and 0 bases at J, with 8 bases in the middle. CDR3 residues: CASRTGMNTEAFF. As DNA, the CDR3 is TGCGCCAGCAGGACAGGCATGAACACTGAAGCTTTCTTT.

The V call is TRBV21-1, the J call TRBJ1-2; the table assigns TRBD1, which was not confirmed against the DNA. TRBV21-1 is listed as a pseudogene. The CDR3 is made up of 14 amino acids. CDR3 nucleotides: TGTGCCAGCAGCCGGGACAGGGTTCTCTATGGCTACACCTTC. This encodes CASSRDRVLYGYTF.

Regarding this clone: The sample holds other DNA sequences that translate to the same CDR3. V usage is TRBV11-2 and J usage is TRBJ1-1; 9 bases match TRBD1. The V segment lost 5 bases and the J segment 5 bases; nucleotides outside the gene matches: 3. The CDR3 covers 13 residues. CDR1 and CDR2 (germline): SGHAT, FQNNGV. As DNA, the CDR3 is TGTGCCAGCAGCCCGGGACAGGGAACTGAAGCTTTCTTT. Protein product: CASSPGQGTEAFF.